This T cell receptor beta chain is drawn from a study of molecular identifiers for immune sequencing clone quantification. This clonotype was seen once. A much larger clone differs from this one at a single base, so this may be a read error. Libraries of naive CD8 cells were prepared from roughly 18,000 to 920,000 sorted cells using 10%, 30% or 50% RNA. The authors gated naive CD8 T cells as CD8+CD4-CCR7+CD45RA+ for sorting. MiXCR was run by TCRdb on the PCR reads, yielding one entry per CDR3 protein. The data contain over 600,000 distinct CDR3 sequences, 15% to 20% of them seen just once; the ten biggest clones take up under 0.95%. Trimming took off 3 bases at V and 3 bases at J, with 12 bases between the two ends. Germline-derived CDR1 and CDR2 are SGHDN and FVKESK. The CDR3 runs 14 residues.

The sequence was collected from a human donor in good health. Some libraries in this study had Jurkat cell RNA spiked in. The rearrangement uses TRBV14 and TRBJ2-7; possibly TRBD1 or TRBD2 for D (6 bases each). The sample consisted of naive CD8+ T cells from blood, with Jurkat cell RNA spiked in. As to subset: FACS-sorted CD8+CD4-CCR7+CD45RA+ naive T cells. This chain's CDR3 is CASSQRGAVYEQYF. CDR3 nucleotide sequence: TGTGCCAGCAGCCAGAGGGGGGCGGTCTACGAGCAGTACTTC. The full variable domain, rest sourced from reference TRBV14 and TRBJ2-7, is EAGVTQFPSHSVIEKGQTVTLRCDPISGHDNLYWYRRVMGKEIKFLLHFVKESKQDESGMPNNRFLAERTGGTYSTLKVQPAELEDSGVYFCASSQRGAVYEQYFGPGTRLTVT.